This T cell receptor (beta chain) was documented in a study of blood T cell repertoires in COVID-19. The overall study: The analysed material was cDNA or gDNA that came from T cells, B-cell-depleted T cells, or PBMCs.

Participant reports of clinical history set cohort assignment. What the recovered Cohort 3 donors had was two negative PCRs, clearance, or symptom resolution. Comments on this clone: Other DNA sequences in the same sample also yield this CDR3.

CDR1 is SNHLY and CDR2 is FYNNEI in the germline V gene. V shed 5 bases and J shed 2 bases, with 9 bases lying between them. The CDR3 covers 13 residues. Method: immunoSEQ multiplex PCR; TCRdb's copy keeps in-frame clones and lacks some. The sample shows roughly 300,000 clones, roughly 87% of them seen only once. Source material: PBMCs or T cells enriched from blood (not recorded which). The chain combines TRBV2 with TRBJ1-2; no clear D. The sequence came from a woman in her 30s who had recovered from COVID-19. This chain's CDR3 is CASSPGGNYGYTF. The CDR3 nucleotides are TGTGCCAGCAGTCCGGGAGGGAACTATGGCTACACCTTC.